These T cell receptor beta chains were read from a single sample in a study of T cell repertoires in cytomegalovirus infection. Each CDR3 protein gets one entry after TCRdb re-called the reads with MiXCR. Of 150,000 to 200,000 distinct CDR3 sequences listed, about 15% are singletons. Sequences were obtained from CD8+ T cells from PBMCs. The receptors derive from a human donor in good health (CMV status not recorded). Some clones in this sample may be carry-over from other donors' samples. Each CDR3 is given with its conserved first and last residue. The D gene is left open where the match is weak. Clone size appears in some rows only: once, few, many, or a class for an expanded clone.

-,TRBJ2-1,TRBV27,TRBD1,CASSLLGQGADEQFF,TGTGCCAGCAGTTTATTGGGACAGGGGGCCGATGAGCAGTTCTTC
-,TRBJ2-7,TRBV7-2,TRBD1,CASSTHLRQGSFHEQYF,TGTGCCAGCAGCACTCATCTTCGACAGGGGAGTTTCCACGAGCAGTACTTC
few,TRBJ2-1,TRBV19,-,CASSMRAAEYNEQFF,TGTGCCAGTAGTATGAGGGCGGCGGAATACAATGAGCAGTTCTTC
few,TRBJ2-3,TRBV20-1,-,CSAPSRDTDTQYF,TGCAGTGCTCCTAGCAGGGACACAGATACGCAGTATTTT
many,TRBJ2-1,TRBV7-6,-,CASSLGPGFNEQFF,TGTGCCAGCAGCTTAGGCCCAGGGTTCAATGAGCAGTTCTTC
-,TRBJ1-5,TRBV7-2,-,CASSWGVYSNQPQHF,TGTGCCTCCTCGTGGGGGGTCTATAGCAATCAGCCCCAGCATTTT
-,TRBJ2-3,TRBV5-6,-,CASSLYLDTQYF,TGTGCCAGCAGCTTGTATCTAGATACGCAGTATTTT
few,TRBJ2-7,TRBV28,TRBD1,CASSFDSTGEIFYEQYF,TGTGCCAGCAGTTTTGACTCCACAGGGGAAATATTCTACGAGCAGTACTTC
many,TRBJ1-1,TRBV7-9,TRBD1,CASSYGTASEAFF,TGTGCCAGCAGCTACGGGACAGCCTCTGAAGCTTTCTTT
-,TRBJ2-7,TRBV2,TRBD1,CASRDRGTYEQYF,TGTGCCAGCAGGGACAGGGGGACCTACGAGCAGTACTTC
-,TRBJ2-1,TRBV4-2,-,CASSQELKLDEQFF,TGTGCCAGCAGCCAAGAACTTAAGTTGGATGAGCAGTTCTTC
-,TRBJ1-2,TRBV27,-,CATFTGRANYGYTF,TGTGCCACTTTCACAGGCCGGGCTAACTATGGCTACACCTTC
-,TRBJ2-2,TRBV11-3,-,CASSPRVGENTGELFF,TGTGCCAGCAGCCCGAGGGTGGGCGAGAACACCGGGGAGCTGTTTTTT
few,TRBJ2-7,TRBV7-6,-,CASSLGGATGPREQYF,TGTGCCAGCAGCTTAGGGGGGGCGACAGGGCCAAGGGAGCAGTACTTC
many,TRBJ2-5,TRBV7-2,-,CASSPPGSETQYF,TGTGCCAGCAGCCCCCCGGGATCGGAGACCCAGTACTTC
-,TRBJ2-1,TRBV7-6,-,CASSPKGDRHEQFF,TGTGCCAGCAGCCCGAAAGGGGATCGCCATGAGCAGTTCTTC
few,TRBJ2-7,TRBV7-6,-,CASSLVAGAQSEQYF,TGTGCCAGCAGCTTAGTTGCGGGGGCGCAGAGTGAGCAGTACTTC
-,TRBJ1-2,TRBV7-2,-,CASIPKGVQTNYGYTF,TGTGCCAGCATCCCAAAGGGGGTCCAAACTAACTATGGCTACACCTTC
-,TRBJ2-7,TRBV7-2,-,CASRQQASYEQYF,TGTGCCAGCCGCCAACAGGCTTCCTACGAGCAGTACTTC
few,TRBJ2-7,TRBV14,-,CASSQENSPTTYEQYF,TGTGCCAGCAGCCAAGAGAACAGTCCAACTACCTACGAGCAGTACTTC
-,TRBJ2-1,TRBV7-9,-,CASSLLLALPDDEQFF,TGTGCCAGCAGCTTACTTCTCGCTCTCCCGGACGATGAGCAGTTCTTC
-,TRBJ2-1,TRBV27,-,CASSLPSSDGEQFF,TGTGCCAGCAGTTTGCCGTCTAGCGACGGTGAGCAGTTCTTC
-,TRBJ1-6,TRBV6-2/TRBV6-3,-,CASSWISPVDYNSPLHF,TGTGCCAGCAGTTGGATTTCTCCAGTAGACTATAATTCACCCCTCCACTTT
few,TRBJ2-7,TRBV7-8,-,CASSFPSRGPSYEQYF,TGTGCCAGCAGCTTCCCATCACGGGGGCCCTCCTACGAGCAGTACTTC
few,TRBJ2-1,TRBV9,TRBD2,CASSVASLASHNEQFF,TGTGCCAGCAGCGTAGCTTCACTAGCGAGTCACAATGAGCAGTTCTTC
few,TRBJ1-2,TRBV7-3,-,CASSLKAGDYGYTF,TGTGCCAGCAGCTTAAAAGCCGGAGACTATGGCTACACCTTC
few,TRBJ2-3,TRBV12-5,-,CASGLTGTSYTDTQYF,TGTGCTAGTGGTCTGACCGGGACATCTTACACAGATACGCAGTATTTT
-,TRBJ2-3,TRBV12-5,TRBD2,CASGLVLTGTSGVEGQYF,TGTGCTAGTGGTTTGGTACTCACCGGGACTAGCGGGGTAGAGGGGCAGTATTTT
few,TRBJ1-1,TRBV7-6,-,CASSSSGEIKAFF,TGTGCCAGCAGCTCATCCGGGGAGATTAAAGCTTTCTTT